These 31 T cell receptor beta chains came from one sample sequenced in a study of siplizumab effects on memory and regulatory T cells. Method: immunoSEQ multiplex PCR; TCRdb's copy keeps in-frame clones and lacks some. The repertoire holds roughly 100,000 clones, with around 97% as singletons. Sequencing was performed on naive CD4+ T cells sorted from blood. The source of these receptors is a human donor in good health.

The gene calls are TRBV5-4 and TRBJ2-3; TRBD2 matches at 11 bases. The germline CDR1 and CDR2 sequences are SGHNT and YYREEE (reference sequence). Trimming removed 2 bases from V and 4 bases from J; junction bases left unmatched: 12. The CDR3 extends over 18 amino acids. Here the CDR3 reads CASSLKIAGGRESDTQYF. Written as DNA, the CDR3 is TGTGCCAGCAGCTTAAAGATAGCGGGGGGGCGGGAGTCAGATACGCAGTATTTT.

This chain connects TRBV18 to TRBJ2-5; 8 bases are a match to TRBD2. The CDR3 covers 13 residues. V was clipped by 6 bases and J by 4 bases; unmatched bases: 4. CDR1 and CDR2 (germline): KGHSH, LQKENI. DNA of the CDR3: TGTGCCAGCTCCCGGGGGGGCCCAGAGACCCAGTACTTC. Its translation is CASSRGGPETQYF.

The chain recombines TRBV30 with TRBJ1-5; no reliable D call. CDR1 is GTSNPN, CDR2 SVGIG, per germline (reference sequence). The CDR3 loop spans 14 amino acids. V shed 1 base and J shed 5 bases, with 12 bases lying between them. CDR3 loop: CAWSGINTDQPQHF. CDR3 bases: TGTGCCTGGAGTGGAATAAACACGGATCAGCCCCAGCATTTT.

This clone appeared a few times. The chain links TRBV19 to TRBJ1-6; 7 bases are a match to TRBD1. Unmatched junction bases numbered 5, after V lost 3 bases and J lost 6 bases. Looked up from germline, CDR1 is LNHDA and CDR2 is SQIVND (reference sequence). CDR3 length: 15 amino acids. The CDR3 bases are TGTGCCAGTAGTATCAGGGACAGCCTTAATTCACCCCTCCACTTT. This sequence encodes CASSIRDSLNSPLHF.

The chain recombines TRBV5-1 with TRBJ1-3, with D unclear. This CDR3 region has 16 residues. CDR1 is SGHRS, CDR2 YFSETQ, per germline. V was trimmed by 0 bases and J by 2 bases, leaving 12 bases between them. CDR3 sequence: CASSLAFREAGNTIYF. CDR3 DNA sequence: TGCGCCAGCAGCTTGGCCTTTAGGGAGGCTGGAAACACCATATATTTT.

V gene TRBV14 combines with J gene TRBJ2-7, with D unclear. The germline V gene has CDR1 SGHDN and CDR2 FVKESK. V was pared by 0 bases and J by 3 bases, with 6 bases between. The CDR3 is 13 residues long. Here the CDR3 reads CASSQERRYEQYF. Written as DNA, the CDR3 is TGTGCCAGCAGCCAAGAGAGGCGCTACGAGCAGTACTTC.

This clone was recorded only once. The rearrangement joins TRBV12-1 to TRBJ2-5; the table names TRBD2, a call not compared with the DNA. TRBV12-1 is an annotated pseudogene. This CDR3 comprises 14 residues. CDR3 nucleotide sequence: TGTGCCATTGTAGCGGGAGAAAACAGGGAGACCCAGTACTTC. This gives the protein CAIVAGENRETQYF.

The rearrangement links TRBV9 to TRBJ1-6; D unresolved. The V gene's germline CDR1 is SGDLS and CDR2 YYNGEE. Trimming pared 0 bases from V and 6 bases from J, leaving 13 bases between. This CDR3 has 16 residues. The CDR3 coding sequence is TGTGCCAGCAGCGTAGGTGCGGTTCCGAGTAATTCACCCCTCCACTTT. This codes for CASSVGAVPSNSPLHF. Full variable domain (outside the CDR3, taken from reference TRBV9 and TRBJ1-6): DSGVTQTPKHLITATGQRVTLRCSPRSGDLSVYWYQQSLDQGLQFLIQYYNGEERAKGNILERFSAQQFPDLHSELNLSSLELGDSALYFCASSVGAVPSNSPLHFGNGTRLTVT.

This rearrangement joins TRBV19 to TRBJ1-6, with D maybe TRBD1 (5 bases). CDR3 length equals 16 residues. V shed 4 bases and J shed 6 bases, with 16 bases lying between them. Germline CDR1 reads LNHDA; CDR2 reads SQIVND (reference sequence). The CDR3 loop reads CASSTSDTWGNSPLHF. The DNA for the CDR3 is TGTGCCAGTAGTACCTCGGACACTTGGGGTAATTCACCCCTCCACTTT.

This CDR3 is CASSQRQGAFAGYTF. The CDR3 region has the DNA TGTGCCAGCAGCCAGCGACAGGGGGCGTTTGCTGGCTACACCTTC. This chain uses TRBV7-2 with TRBJ1-2; 10 positions match TRBD1. The V and J ends lost 5 bases and 7 bases, in that order; junction bases with no gene match: 10. The germline gives CDR1 SGHTA, CDR2 FQGNSA. The CDR3 consists of 15 residues.

J is TRBJ1-1 and V is TRBV6-1, with D tentatively TRBD1 (5 bases). V was trimmed by 3 bases and J by 1 base, leaving 12 bases between them. CDR1 is MNHNS, CDR2 SASEGT, per germline. CDR3 size: 15 residues. The CDR3: CASSDTGEGNTEAFF. CDR3 nucleotides: TGTGCCAGCAGTGATACGGGGGAGGGGAACACTGAAGCTTTCTTT.

The chain joins TRBV19 to TRBJ2-2; D is unclear. The V and J ends lost 7 bases and 2 bases respectively, with 17 bases between them. There are 16 residues in the CDR3. Germline V gene data show CDR1 as LNHDA and CDR2 as SQIVND (reference sequence). The CDR3 nucleotides read TGTGCCAGTACCATAGGGCAGGCCCTAAACACCGGGGAGCTGTTTTTT. Its translation is CASTIGQALNTGELFF.

For this clone: This sample includes further DNA sequences coding for the same CDR3. The J gene is TRBJ1-1, the V gene TRBV20-1; weak D call: TRBD1 (5 bases). V lost 3 bases and J 4 bases, leaving 6 bases between the germline ends. This CDR3 region has 11 residues. Germline V gene data show CDR1 as DFQATT and CDR2 as SNEGSKA (reference sequence). The CDR3, as DNA: TGCAGTGCTAGCGGGGGCACTGAAGCTTTCTTT. Protein product: CSASGGTEAFF.

The chain carries TRBV12-5 and TRBJ2-7, with D perhaps TRBD1 (6 bases). The CDR3 is made up of 13 amino acids. Per the germline V gene, CDR1 is LGHNT and CDR2 is FRNRAP. V lost 5 bases, J lost 2 bases, and 10 bases lay in between. CDR3: CASGHGQTYEQYF. In nucleotides, the CDR3 is TGTGCTAGTGGTCACGGACAGACCTACGAGCAGTACTTC.

This chain connects TRBV10-3 to TRBJ2-7; maybe TRBD2 (5 bases). The length of the CDR3 is 13 residues. V dropped 0 bases and J dropped 5 bases, with 8 bases sitting between them. Germline lookup yields CDR1 ENHRY and CDR2 SYGVKD. The CDR3 DNA sequence: TGTGCCATCAGTGAGTCGCCGCGGGACGAGCAGTACTTC. It codes for CAISESPRDEQYF.

The V and J genes are TRBV29-1 and TRBJ2-2, with 13 bases identical to TRBD2. Trimming cost V 4 bases and J 5 bases; bases outside gene matches: 4. The CDR3 extends over 15 amino acids. Germline V gene data show CDR1 as SQVTM and CDR2 as ANQGSEA. CDR3 DNA sequence: TGCAGCGTTGTGGGACTAGCGGGATCAACCGGGGAGCTGTTTTTT. Protein product: CSVVGLAGSTGELFF.

This chain links TRBV4-3 with TRBJ2-3; D is undetermined. The germline gives CDR1 LGHNA, CDR2 YSLEER. The ends were cut back, 0 bases at V and 2 bases at J, with 21 bases in the middle. The CDR3 runs 19 residues. The chain's CDR3 is CASSQDYTTVVITTDTQYF. CDR3 coding DNA: TGCGCCAGCAGCCAAGATTACACCACCGTCGTTATAACCACAGATACGCAGTATTTT.

The rearrangement joins TRBV5-1 to TRBJ2-1, with D perhaps TRBD1 (5 bases). CDR1 SGHRS and CDR2 YFSETQ come from the germline V gene. Trimming took off 4 bases at V and 6 bases at J, with 14 bases between the two ends. The CDR3 runs 14 residues. The CDR3 here is CASSPETVSNEQFF. The CDR3, as DNA: TGCGCCAGCAGCCCCGAGACAGTTTCCAATGAGCAGTTCTTC.

The V gene is TRBV7-2, the J gene TRBJ1-1; TRBD1 is a possible D gene (6 bases). The CDR3 spans 15 residues. Germline loops: CDR1 SGHTA, CDR2 FQGNSA. V lost 1 base and J lost 5, with 14 bases in between. The CDR3 loop is CASSLEGGRWTEAFF. In nucleotides, the CDR3 is TGTGCCAGCAGCTTAGAGGGGGGTCGATGGACTGAAGCTTTCTTT.

The J gene is TRBJ2-3, the V gene TRBV7-9; the match to TRBD2 covers 10 bases. The CDR3 contains 16 residues. In germline, CDR1 is SEHNR, CDR2 FQNEAQ (reference sequence). After removal of 5 bases from V and 0 bases from J, the junction contained 5 bases not matched to a gene. The CDR3 bases are TGTGCCAGCAGCCCGGCTAGCGGGGGTAGCACAGATACGCAGTATTTT. It is translated as CASSPASGGSTDTQYF.

This rearrangement joins TRBV2 to TRBJ1-1; a weak D match, TRBD1 (5 bases). Germline V gives CDR1 SNHLY, CDR2 FYNNEI. The V end was cut by 6 bases, the J end by 4 bases, with 12 bases between. This CDR3 comprises 13 residues. The CDR3 protein is CASRLGEATEAFF. The CDR3 nucleotides read TGTGCCAGCAGATTGGGGGAGGCCACTGAAGCTTTCTTT.

The chain joins TRBV19 to TRBJ1-6; tentatively, D is TRBD1 (5 bases). The germline V and J ends were trimmed by 4 bases and 7 bases, with 11 bases remaining between them. From germline, CDR1 is LNHDA and CDR2 SQIVND (reference sequence). The CDR3 spans 14 residues. DNA for the CDR3: TGTGCCAGTAGTAGCAGGGAGAGGAATTCACCCCTCCACTTT. This translates into CASSSRERNSPLHF.

The V gene is TRBV6-1, the J gene TRBJ2-3; no firm D call. The germline CDR1 and CDR2 sequences are MNHNS and SASEGT. The CDR3 runs 14 residues. V lost 6 bases and J 2 bases, leaving 12 bases between the germline ends. The CDR3 sequence is CASRPTGYTDTQYF. CDR3 DNA sequence: TGTGCCAGCAGACCCACTGGATACACAGATACGCAGTATTTT.

In this sample, this clone turned up once. The chain employs TRBV6-1 and TRBJ2-2; D unresolved. The CDR3 is 15 residues long. V was pared by 0 bases and J by 4 bases, with 9 bases between. Germline V gene sequence: CDR1 MNHNS, CDR2 SASEGT. CDR3 in amino acids: CASSEAVRSTGELFF. CDR3 sequence (DNA): TGTGCCAGCAGTGAAGCGGTGCGCAGCACCGGGGAGCTGTTTTTT.

The chain combines TRBV7-2 with TRBJ2-3; TRBD2 aligns across 10 bases. J lost 6 bases, V lost 1 base, and 7 bases had no gene match. Germline V gene data show CDR1 as SGHTA and CDR2 as FQGNSA. The CDR3 totals 16 residues. DNA for the CDR3: TGTGCCAGCAGCTTAGTTCGGACTAGCGGCGGGGATACGCAGTATTTT. Translated: CASSLVRTSGGDTQYF.

The V and J genes are TRBV7-2 and TRBJ2-1; D may be TRBD1 (6 bases). Trimming stripped 5 bases from V and 4 bases from J, with 21 bases between. This CDR3 region has 17 residues. CDR1 is SGHTA and CDR2 is FQGNSA in the germline V gene. CDR3 bases: TGTGCCAGCAGCCCCAATCCCGGGACACACGATTACAATGAGCAGTTCTTC. Its translation: CASSPNPGTHDYNEQFF.

The genes are TRBV7-9 and TRBJ1-1, with D maybe TRBD1 (5 bases). The V gene lost 1 base and the J gene lost 4 bases, with 10 bases spanning the gap. Germline V gene sequence: CDR1 SEHNR, CDR2 FQNEAQ (reference sequence). CDR3 length: 14 amino acids. CDR3 coding DNA: TGTGCCAGCAGCTTAGAGGGGAGGACCACTGAAGCTTTCTTT. Translation: CASSLEGRTTEAFF.

This CDR3 is CASSQSRGPGNTIYF. Here the CDR3 DNA reads TGTGCCAGCAGCCAATCCAGGGGGCCTGGAAACACCATATATTTT. The V and J genes are TRBV11-2 and TRBJ1-3; 8 bases are a match to TRBD1. CDR1 SGHAT and CDR2 FQNNGV come from the germline V gene. With 5 bases clipped from V and 2 bases from J, the junction kept 5 bases outside the gene matches. This CDR3 has 15 amino acids.

The gene calls are TRBV7-8 and TRBJ1-1, with a possible D match to TRBD1 (5 bases). The V gene's germline CDR1 is SGHVS and CDR2 FQNEAQ. V gave up 8 bases and J gave up 1 base, with 23 bases separating them. This CDR3 has 17 residues. Here the CDR3 DNA reads TGTGCCAGCTTGAATTTAGTTTGGGGGGATGGGAACACTGAAGCTTTCTTT. Protein sequence: CASLNLVWGDGNTEAFF.

The chain is built from TRBV13 and TRBJ2-3, with D possibly called TRBD1 or TRBD2 (6 bases each). Germline V lookup: CDR1 PRHDT, CDR2 FYEKMQ (reference sequence). The CDR3 sequence is 15 residues long. Trimming took 6 bases from V and 5 from J, leaving 18 bases between them. The CDR3 loop is CASRARGHRGDTQYF. The CDR3 bases are TGTGCCAGCAGGGCGCGGGGACACCGGGGAGATACGCAGTATTTT.

In its sample, this clone was seen once. The CDR3 DNA reads as TGTGCCAGCTCACCTCAAGGACAGGCGGAGACCCAGTACTTC. Encoded protein: CASSPQGQAETQYF. This rearrangement joins TRBV18 to TRBJ2-5, with 7 bases lining up with TRBD1. This CDR3 region has 14 residues. V dropped 3 bases and J dropped 5; count of bases not matched to a gene: 6. Looked up from germline, CDR1 is KGHSH and CDR2 is LQKENI.